A selection of T cell receptor beta chains follows, all from one sample in a study of blood T cell repertoires in COVID-19. Assay: immunoSEQ multiplex PCR; the TCRdb copy retains only in-frame clones and omits some. The sample yields some 130,000 clones, 88% seen once. Input material: peripheral blood. The source is a man aged 65 to 79 with active COVID-19. The CDR3 runs from the conserved cysteine through the conserved F or W. A D gene is named only where the DNA matches it firmly. The size of a clone is reported for some rows only, either as once, few or many, or as a class for expanded clones.

V gene	J gene	D gene	clone size	CDR3 DNA	CDR3 protein
TRBV27	TRBJ2-3	TRBD1	.	TGTGCCAGCAGTTTATCGGCCAGGGGGCTAGATACGCAGTATTTT	CASSLSARGLDTQYF
TRBV19	TRBJ2-2	.	.	TGTGCCAGTAGTATCGACAGCGCGAACACCGGGGAGCTGTTTTTT	CASSIDSANTGELFF
TRBV2	TRBJ2-5	TRBD2	.	TGTGCCAGCAGTGAAGCGCGGGGGACGGGGGAGACCCAGTACTTC	CASSEARGTGETQYF
TRBV20-1	TRBJ1-2	.	.	TGCAGTGCTGGTGGGTCCGCTAGTGGGAACTATGGCTACACCTTC	CSAGGSASGNYGYTF
TRBV18	TRBJ2-7	TRBD2	.	TGTGCCAGCTCACCCGGACTAGCGGGAGAAGGAGAGCAGTACTTC	CASSPGLAGEGEQYF
TRBV6-7	TRBJ2-5	TRBD2	.	TGTGCCAGCAGTTACTCGTCTGCTAGCGGGTGGGAGACCCAGTACTTC	CASSYSSASGWETQYF
TRBV9	TRBJ2-5	TRBD1	.	TGTGCCAGCAGCGTAGGGGACAGGGGTACGGAGACCCAGTACTTC	CASSVGDRGTETQYF
TRBV19	TRBJ2-5	TRBD2	few	TGTGCCAGTAGTATTGGGACTAGACGAGAGACCCAGTACTTC	CASSIGTRRETQYF
TRBV29-1	TRBJ2-1	TRBD2	.	TGCAGCGTTGAAGACCCAGCGGGAGAGACCTACAATGAGCAGTTCTTC	CSVEDPAGETYNEQFF
TRBV4-1	TRBJ1-4	.	.	TGCGCCAGCAGCCAAGTTACCCGGGTTGAAAAACTGTTTTTT	CASSQVTRVEKLFF
TRBV7-9	TRBJ1-1	.	.	TGTGCCAGCAGCCCCGGTGGTCGGTACACTGAAGCTTTCTTT	CASSPGGRYTEAFF
TRBV5-5	TRBJ2-2	.	few	TGTGCCAGCAGCTTTGTAGCGGCGAACACCGGGGAGCTGTTTTTT	CASSFVAANTGELFF
TRBV6-1	TRBJ2-1	.	.	TGTGCCAGCAGTGGGAGCGGCGGATACACCTACAATGAGCAGTTCTTC	CASSGSGGYTYNEQFF
TRBV6-2/TRBV6-3	TRBJ1-2	.	.	TGTGCCAGCAGTTATCTACAGGGTGACTATGGCTACACCTTC	CASSYLQGDYGYTF
TRBV28	TRBJ1-5	.	.	TGTGCCGGAGGCCCTTATAGCAATCAGCCCCAGCATTTT	CAGGPYSNQPQHF
TRBV3-1/TRBV3-2	TRBJ2-7	TRBD2	.	TGTGCCAGCAGCCAGAAGCGGGAGGGATCCGAGCAGTACTTC	CASSQKREGSEQYF
TRBV18	TRBJ1-3	.	.	TGTGCCAGCTCACCAAGCCACTCTGGAAACACCATATATTTT	CASSPSHSGNTIYF
TRBV29-1	TRBJ1-2	.	.	TGCAGCGTTGTTGGGGGCTCGCCTAACTATGGCTACACCTTC	CSVVGGSPNYGYTF
TRBV28	TRBJ2-7	TRBD1	.	TGTGCCAGCAGACCGGGGACAGGCGTGGGGGTACTGTTAAAGGACTCCTACGAGCAGTACTTC	CASRPGTGVGVLLKDSYEQYF
TRBV2	TRBJ1-1	TRBD1	.	TGTGCCAGCAGTCTATTCGCCCAGGGGGCCACTGAAGCTTTCTTT	CASSLFAQGATEAFF
TRBV5-1	TRBJ2-3	TRBD2	.	TGCGCCAGCAGCTTGTCAAGGACTAGCGGGGAGATTCCCGATACGCAGTATTTT	CASSLSRTSGEIPDTQYF
TRBV7-9	TRBJ2-5	.	.	TGTGCCAGCAGCTTAGATGGGGGCGCTTGGGAGACCCAGTACTTC	CASSLDGGAWETQYF
TRBV5-6	TRBJ1-5	TRBD1	.	TGTGCCAGCAGCCGACAGGACAGGGCTTACAATCAGCCCCAGCATTTT	CASSRQDRAYNQPQHF
TRBV19	TRBJ1-1	.	.	TGTGCCAGTAGTACCCCAGGGGCCGCCGTAGGGACTGAAGCTTTCTTT	CASSTPGAAVGTEAFF
TRBV28	TRBJ1-5	TRBD1	.	TGTGCCAGCAGTACAGACAGGGGACATCAGCCCCAGCATTTT	CASSTDRGHQPQHF
TRBV5-6	TRBJ1-1	TRBD1	.	TGTGCCAGCAGCTTGTGGGGGACAGGGATGAACACTGAAGCTTTCTTT	CASSLWGTGMNTEAFF
TRBV6-5	TRBJ2-3	TRBD2	.	TGTGCCAGCACAACGGGGGGGAGCACAGATACGCAGTATTTT	CASTTGGSTDTQYF